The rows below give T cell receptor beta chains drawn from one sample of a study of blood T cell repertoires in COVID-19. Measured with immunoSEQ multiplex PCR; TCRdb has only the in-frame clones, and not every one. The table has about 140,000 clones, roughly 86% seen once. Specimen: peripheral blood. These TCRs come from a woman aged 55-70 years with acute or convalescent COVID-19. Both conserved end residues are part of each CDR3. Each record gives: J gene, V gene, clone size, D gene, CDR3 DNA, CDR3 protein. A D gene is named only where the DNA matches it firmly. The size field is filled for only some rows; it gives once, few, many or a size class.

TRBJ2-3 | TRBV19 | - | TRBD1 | TGTGCCAGTAGCCGTACCGGGGACAGGGGTTCCCGCACAGATACGCAGTATTTT | CASSRTGDRGSRTDTQYF
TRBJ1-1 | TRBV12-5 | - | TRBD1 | TGTGCTAGTGGTTTGGTCGGGACAGGGGGCACTGAAGCTTTCTTT | CASGLVGTGGTEAFF
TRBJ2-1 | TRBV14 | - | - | TGTGCCAGCAGCCAAGTCTCGGGGAATGAGCAGTTCTTC | CASSQVSGNEQFF
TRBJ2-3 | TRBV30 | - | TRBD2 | TGTGCCTGGAGTGTGGGGTCCGGGACTAGCGATACGCAGTATTTT | CAWSVGSGTSDTQYF
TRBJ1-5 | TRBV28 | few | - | TGTGCCAGCAGTTTTCCCGCGGGTCAGCCCCAGCATTTT | CASSFPAGQPQHF
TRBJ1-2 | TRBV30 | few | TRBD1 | TGTGCCTGGAGTGTAGGTCCCGGACAGGGGGATAACTATGGCTACACCTTC | CAWSVGPGQGDNYGYTF
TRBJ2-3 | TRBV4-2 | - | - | TGTGCCAGCAGCCAAGTGGGAGGAGGGGGGGGAAGCACAGATACGCAGTATTTT | CASSQVGGGGGSTDTQYF
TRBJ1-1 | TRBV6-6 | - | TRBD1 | TGTGCCAGCAGTAACCCCAGGGGGTCTTCTATTGAAGCTTTCTTT | CASSNPRGSSIEAFF
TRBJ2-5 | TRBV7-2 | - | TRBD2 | TGTGCCAGCAGCTTAGGGCGGGGGGGCGGACAAGAGACCCAGTACTTC | CASSLGRGGGQETQYF
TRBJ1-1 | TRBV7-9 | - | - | TGTGCCAGCGGCGGGAGGAACACTGAAGCTTTCTTT | CASGGRNTEAFF
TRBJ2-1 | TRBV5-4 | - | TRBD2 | TGTGCCAGCAGCTTCACTGTGGGGGGGTACAATGAGCAGTTCTTC | CASSFTVGGYNEQFF
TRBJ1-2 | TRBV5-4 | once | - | TGTGCCAGCAGCTTGGACCCCCCGCAGGGCTACACCTTC | CASSLDPPQGYTF
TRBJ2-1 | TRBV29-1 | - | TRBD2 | TGCAGCGTTGACCAAGCGGGGGGGCAATACAATGAGCAGTTCTTC | CSVDQAGGQYNEQFF
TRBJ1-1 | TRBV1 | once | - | TGCACCAGAGAACAGGGGTTGAACACTGAAGCTTTCTTT | CTREQGLNTEAFF
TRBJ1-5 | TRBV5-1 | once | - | TGCGCCAGCAGCTTGGATTCGTACGGGAATCAGCCCCAGCATTTT | CASSLDSYGNQPQHF
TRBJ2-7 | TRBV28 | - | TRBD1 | TGTGCCAGCTCATCCTTCGGGACAGGGACCTACGAGCAGTACTTC | CASSSFGTGTYEQYF
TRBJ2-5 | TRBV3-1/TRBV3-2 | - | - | TGTGCCAGCAGCCTTAGGGGGGGGCGGGGCTTAGAGACCCAGTACTTC | CASSLRGGRGLETQYF
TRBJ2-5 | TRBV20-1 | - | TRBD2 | TGCAGTGCTAGTGATCTAGCGGGGGCCCAAGAGACCCAGTACTTC | CSASDLAGAQETQYF
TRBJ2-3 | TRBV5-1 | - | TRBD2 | TGCGCCAGCAGTACTAGCGGGGGGTTGGATACGCAGTATTTT | CASSTSGGLDTQYF
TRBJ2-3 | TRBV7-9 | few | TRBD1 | TGTGCCAGCACCGGGACAGGTAGCACAGATACGCAGTATTTT | CASTGTGSTDTQYF
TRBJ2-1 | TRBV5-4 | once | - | TGTGCCAGCAGCTCGCGGGGGCTCTCCTACAATGAGCAGTTCTTC | CASSSRGLSYNEQFF
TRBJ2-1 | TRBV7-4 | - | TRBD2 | TGTGCCAGCAGCTTAGACCTAGCGGGGGGCCTAAATGAGCAGTTCTTC | CASSLDLAGGLNEQFF
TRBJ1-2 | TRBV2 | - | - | TGTGCCAGCAGTGAAGGTCAGGCAACTTATGGCTACACCTTC | CASSEGQATYGYTF
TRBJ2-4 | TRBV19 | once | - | TGTGCCAGTAGTGACACATTTCTCAAAAACATTCAGTACTTC | CASSDTFLKNIQYF
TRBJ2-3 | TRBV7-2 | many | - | TGTGCCAGCAGCTTCCCAGCGGGCACAGATACGCAGTATTTT | CASSFPAGTDTQYF
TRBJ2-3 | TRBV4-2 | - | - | TGTGCCAGCAGCCAAGATAATACTAGTGGTTCGACGCAGTATTTT | CASSQDNTSGSTQYF
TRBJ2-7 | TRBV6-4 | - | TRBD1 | TGTGCCAGCAGCGGAAATTTGGGACAGGGAGAGAACGAGCAGTACTTC | CASSGNLGQGENEQYF
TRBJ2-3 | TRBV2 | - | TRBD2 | TGTGCCAGCAGAACTAGCGGGAGCACAGATACGCAGTATTTT | CASRTSGSTDTQYF
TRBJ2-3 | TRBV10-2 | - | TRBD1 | TGCGCCAGCAGCCGGGACAGTTATAGCACAGATACGCAGTATTTT | CASSRDSYSTDTQYF
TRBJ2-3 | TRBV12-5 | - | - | TGTGCTAGTGGCCCCGCCTCTGGGGCCGCTAGCACAGATACGCAGTATTTT | CASGPASGAASTDTQYF
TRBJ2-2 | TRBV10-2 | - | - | TGCGCCAGCTCGATGTCCAGGGGTCCCGGGGAGCTGTTTTTT | CASSMSRGPGELFF
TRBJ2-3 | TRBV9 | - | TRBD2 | TGTGCCAGCAGCCAGGGACTAGCGGGGAATACGCAGTATTTT | CASSQGLAGNTQYF
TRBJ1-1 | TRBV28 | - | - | TGTGCCAGCAGTTTAGGGCCCGATTTTAAAGCTTTCTTT | CASSLGPDFKAFF
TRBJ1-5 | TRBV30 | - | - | TGTGCCTGGAGTCGTCAGATGGGCAATCAGCCCCAGCATTTT | CAWSRQMGNQPQHF
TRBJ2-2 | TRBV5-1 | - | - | TGCGCCAGCAGCTCGGGACACCAGAACACCGGGGAGCTGTTTTTT | CASSSGHQNTGELFF
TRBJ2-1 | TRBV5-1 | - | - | TGCGCCAGCAGCTTACAGGACTCCTACAATGAGCAGTTCTTC | CASSLQDSYNEQFF
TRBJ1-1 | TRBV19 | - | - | TGTGCCAGTAGCAATAATTTACAGAACTTGAGAGCTTTCTTT | CASSNNLQNLRAFF
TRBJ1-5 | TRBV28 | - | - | TGTGCCAGCAGCCCAGACAGGCCGAGCAATCAGCCCCAGCATTTT | CASSPDRPSNQPQHF
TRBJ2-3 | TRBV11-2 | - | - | TGTGCCAGCAGCTTAATCCGGGGAGATACGCAGTATTTT | CASSLIRGDTQYF
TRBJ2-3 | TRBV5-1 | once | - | TGCGCCAGCAGCTTGGGGCGGACTACGAGCAGAGCAGATACGCAGTATTTT | CASSLGRTTSRADTQYF
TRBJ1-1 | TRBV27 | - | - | TGTGCCAGCAGTCCGCCCCCCCGTCAGGGAGGTCGCACTGAAGCTTTCTTT | CASSPPPRQGGRTEAFF
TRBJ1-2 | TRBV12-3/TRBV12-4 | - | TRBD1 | TGTGCCAGCAGTCCGGGACAGAACTATGGCTACACCTTC | CASSPGQNYGYTF
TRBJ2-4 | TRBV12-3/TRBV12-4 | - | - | TGTGCCAGCCGGAGGGGTTCCAAAAACATTCAGTACTTC | CASRRGSKNIQYF
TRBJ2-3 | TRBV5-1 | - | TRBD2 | TGCGCCAGCAGCTTGGCCGGGACTAGCGGGGGGGGAGATACGCAGTATTTT | CASSLAGTSGGGDTQYF
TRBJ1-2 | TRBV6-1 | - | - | TGTGCCAGCAGTGAGATAGACAGTTACGATGGCTACACCTTC | CASSEIDSYDGYTF
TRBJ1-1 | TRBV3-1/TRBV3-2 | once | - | TGTGCCAGCAGCCCCCAATGGGGGGGATTCATGAGCACTGAAGCTTTCTTT | CASSPQWGGFMSTEAFF
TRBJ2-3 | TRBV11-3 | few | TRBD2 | TGTGCCAGCAGCCCCCCCCGCGGGGGATTGACAGATACGCAGTATTTT | CASSPPRGGLTDTQYF
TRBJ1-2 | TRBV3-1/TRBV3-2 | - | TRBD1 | TGTGCCAGCAGCCAGGGGAACAGGGGGCTTAACTATGGCTACACCTTC | CASSQGNRGLNYGYTF
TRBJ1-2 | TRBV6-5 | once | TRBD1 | TGTGCCAGCAGTAGTACAGGGGCTAACTATGGCTACACCTTC | CASSSTGANYGYTF
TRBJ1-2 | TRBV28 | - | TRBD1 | TGTGCCAGCAGTTCGGGACAGGGTGGCAGTTATTACTATGGCTACACCTTC | CASSSGQGGSYYYGYTF
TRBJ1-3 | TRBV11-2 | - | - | TGTGCCAGCAGCTTATCGAGGGGGTCCATTGGAAACACCATATATTTT | CASSLSRGSIGNTIYF
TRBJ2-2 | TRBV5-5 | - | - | TGTGCCAGCAGCTTTGGCAGCGGGACCGGGGAGCTGTTTTTT | CASSFGSGTGELFF
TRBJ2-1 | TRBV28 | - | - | TGTGCCAGCAGTTTCTCCGGGACAAACAATGAGCAGTTCTTC | CASSFSGTNNEQFF
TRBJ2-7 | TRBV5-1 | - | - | TGCGCCAGCAGCTTGGCCCCCGGGTACGAGCAGTACTTC | CASSLAPGYEQYF
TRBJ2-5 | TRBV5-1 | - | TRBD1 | TGCGCCAGCAGCTCCTATTACGACAGGGCCCGAGAGACCCAGTACTTC | CASSSYYDRARETQYF
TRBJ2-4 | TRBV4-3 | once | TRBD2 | TGCGCCAGCAGCTTCTCCGTAGCGGGGGGAACAGCCAAAAACATTCAGTACTTC | CASSFSVAGGTAKNIQYF
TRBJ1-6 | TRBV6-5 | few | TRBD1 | TGTGCCAGCAGTTATCTGCGGGACAGTAATTCACCCCTCCACTTT | CASSYLRDSNSPLHF
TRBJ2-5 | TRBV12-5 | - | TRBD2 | TGTGCTAGTGGTGTAGGGAGGGGAGAGACCCAGTACTTC | CASGVGRGETQYF
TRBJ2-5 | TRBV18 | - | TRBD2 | TGTGCCAGCTCCCCTTTCACTAGCGGCCAAGAGACCCAGTACTTC | CASSPFTSGQETQYF
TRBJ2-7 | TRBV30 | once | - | TGTGCCAGGGACATCCGGGGTAGAGAGCAGTACTTC | CARDIRGREQYF